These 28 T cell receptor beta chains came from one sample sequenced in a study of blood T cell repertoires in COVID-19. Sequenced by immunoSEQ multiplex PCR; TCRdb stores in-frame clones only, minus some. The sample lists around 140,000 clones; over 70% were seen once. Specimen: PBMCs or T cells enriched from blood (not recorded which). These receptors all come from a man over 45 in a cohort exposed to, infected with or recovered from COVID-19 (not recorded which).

CDR3 residues: CASSFISGPQETQYF. CDR3 bases: TGTGCCAGCAGCTTCATTAGCGGGCCTCAAGAGACCCAGTACTTC. The genes are TRBV7-2 and TRBJ2-5, with 7 bases aligning to TRBD2. V lost 3 bases, J lost 2 bases, and 6 bases stayed unmatched. Germline CDR1 and CDR2: SGHTA and FQGNSA. The CDR3 has 15 amino acids.

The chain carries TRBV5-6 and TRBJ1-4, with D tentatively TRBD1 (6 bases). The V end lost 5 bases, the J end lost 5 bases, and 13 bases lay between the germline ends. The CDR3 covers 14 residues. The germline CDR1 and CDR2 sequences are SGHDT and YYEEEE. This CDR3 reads CASSWGPRNEKLFF. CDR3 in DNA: TGTGCCAGCAGTTGGGGGCCAAGAAATGAAAAACTGTTTTTT.

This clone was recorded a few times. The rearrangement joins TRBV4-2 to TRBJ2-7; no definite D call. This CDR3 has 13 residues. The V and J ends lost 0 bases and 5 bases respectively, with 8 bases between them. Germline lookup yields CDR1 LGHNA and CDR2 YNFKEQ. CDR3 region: CASSQESVDEQYF. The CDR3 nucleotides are TGTGCCAGCAGCCAAGAGTCGGTAGACGAGCAGTACTTC.

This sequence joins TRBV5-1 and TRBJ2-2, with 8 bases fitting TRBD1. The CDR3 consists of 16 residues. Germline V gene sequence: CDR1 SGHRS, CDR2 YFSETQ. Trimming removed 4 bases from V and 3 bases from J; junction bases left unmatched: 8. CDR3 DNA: TGCGCCAGCAGCGCCACCCAGGGGGCCGACACCGGGGAGCTGTTTTTT. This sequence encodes CASSATQGADTGELFF.

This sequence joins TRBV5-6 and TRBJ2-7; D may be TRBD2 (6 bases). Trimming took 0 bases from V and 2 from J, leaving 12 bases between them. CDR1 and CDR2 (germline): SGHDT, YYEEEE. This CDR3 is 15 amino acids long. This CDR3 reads CASSLEGIAAYEQYF. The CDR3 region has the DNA TGTGCCAGCAGCTTGGAGGGTATAGCGGCCTACGAGCAGTACTTC. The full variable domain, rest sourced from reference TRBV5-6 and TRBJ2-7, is DAGVTQSPTHLIKTRGQQVTLRCSPKSGHDTVSWYQQALGQGPQFIFQYYEEEERQRGNFPDRFSGHQFPNYSSELNVNALLLGDSALYLCASSLEGIAAYEQYFGPGTRLTVT.

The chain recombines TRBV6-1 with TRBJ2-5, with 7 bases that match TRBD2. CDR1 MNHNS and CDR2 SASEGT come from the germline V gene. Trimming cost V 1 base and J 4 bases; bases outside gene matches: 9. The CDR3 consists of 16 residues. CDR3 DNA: TGTGCCAGCAGTGAAGAGCGGGGTTGGGAGGGAGAGACCCAGTACTTC. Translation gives CASSEERGWEGETQYF.

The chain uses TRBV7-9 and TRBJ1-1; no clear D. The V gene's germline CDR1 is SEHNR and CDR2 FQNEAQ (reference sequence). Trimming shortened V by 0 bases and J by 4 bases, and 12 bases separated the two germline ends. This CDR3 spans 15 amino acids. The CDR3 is CASSLASGPTTEAFF. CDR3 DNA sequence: TGTGCCAGCAGCTTAGCATCTGGGCCGACCACTGAAGCTTTCTTT. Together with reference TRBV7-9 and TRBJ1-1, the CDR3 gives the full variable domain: DTGVSQNPRHKITKRGQNVTFRCDPISEHNRLYWYRQTLGQGPEFLTYFQNEAQLEKSRLLSDRFSAERPKGSFSTLEIQRTEQGDSAMYLCASSLASGPTTEAFFGQGTRLTVV.

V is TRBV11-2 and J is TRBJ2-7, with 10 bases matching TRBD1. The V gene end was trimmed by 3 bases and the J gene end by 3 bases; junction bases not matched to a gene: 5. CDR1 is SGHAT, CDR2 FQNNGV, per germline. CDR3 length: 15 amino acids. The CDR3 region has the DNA TGTGCCAGCAGCTTCGGGACAGGGGCCATCTACGAGCAGTACTTC. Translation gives CASSFGTGAIYEQYF. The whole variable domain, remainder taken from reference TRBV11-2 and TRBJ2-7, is EAGVAQSPRYKIIEKRQSVAFWCNPISGHATLYWYQQILGQGPKLLIQFQNNGVVDDSQLPKDRFSAERLKGVDSTLKIQPAKLEDSAVYLCASSFGTGAIYEQYFGPGTRLTVT.

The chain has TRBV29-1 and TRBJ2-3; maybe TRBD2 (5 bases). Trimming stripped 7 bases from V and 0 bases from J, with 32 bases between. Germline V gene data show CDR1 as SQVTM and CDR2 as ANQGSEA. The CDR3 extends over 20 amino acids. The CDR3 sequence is CSALAWVSSTAPTSTDTQYF. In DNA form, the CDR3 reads TGCAGCGCCCTAGCTTGGGTCTCTTCCACTGCACCTACTAGCACAGATACGCAGTATTTT.

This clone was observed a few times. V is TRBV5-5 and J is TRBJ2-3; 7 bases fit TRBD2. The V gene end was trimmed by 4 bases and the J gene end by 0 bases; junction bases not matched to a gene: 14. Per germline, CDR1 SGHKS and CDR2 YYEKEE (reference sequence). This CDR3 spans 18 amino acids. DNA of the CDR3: TGTGCCAGCAGCCCCCGAGGAGCGGGGACCACTAGCACAGATACGCAGTATTTT. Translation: CASSPRGAGTTSTDTQYF.

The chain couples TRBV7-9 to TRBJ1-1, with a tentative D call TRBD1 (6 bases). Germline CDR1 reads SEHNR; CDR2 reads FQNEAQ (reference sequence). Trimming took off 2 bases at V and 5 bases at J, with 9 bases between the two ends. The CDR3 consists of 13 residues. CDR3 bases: TGTGCCAGCAGCTTACCACAGGGTACTGAAGCTTTCTTT. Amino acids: CASSLPQGTEAFF.

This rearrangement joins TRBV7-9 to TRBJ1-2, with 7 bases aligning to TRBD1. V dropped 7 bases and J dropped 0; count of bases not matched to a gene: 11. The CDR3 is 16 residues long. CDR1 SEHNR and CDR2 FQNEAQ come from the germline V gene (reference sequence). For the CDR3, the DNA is TGTGCCAGCATGAGTTGGGACAGAGACGCTAACTATGGCTACACCTTC. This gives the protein CASMSWDRDANYGYTF.

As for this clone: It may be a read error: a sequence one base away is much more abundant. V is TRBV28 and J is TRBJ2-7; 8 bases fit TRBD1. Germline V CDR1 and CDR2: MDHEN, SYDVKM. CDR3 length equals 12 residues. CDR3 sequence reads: CTSRGLVYEQYF. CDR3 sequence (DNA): TGTACCAGCAGGGGGCTGGTGTACGAGCAGTACTTC.

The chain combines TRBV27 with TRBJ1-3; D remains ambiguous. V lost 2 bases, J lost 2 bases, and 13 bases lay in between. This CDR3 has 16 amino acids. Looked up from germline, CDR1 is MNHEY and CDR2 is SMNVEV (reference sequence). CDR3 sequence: CASSLQRPGTGNTIYF. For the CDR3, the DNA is TGTGCCAGCAGTTTACAGCGTCCCGGTACTGGAAACACCATATATTTT.

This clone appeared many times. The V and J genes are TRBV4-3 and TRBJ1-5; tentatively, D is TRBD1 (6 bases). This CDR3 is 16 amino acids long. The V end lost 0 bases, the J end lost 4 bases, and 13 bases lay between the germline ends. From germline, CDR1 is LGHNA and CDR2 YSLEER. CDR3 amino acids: CASSQDVQRGNQPQHF. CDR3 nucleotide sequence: TGCGCCAGCAGCCAAGATGTACAAAGGGGGAATCAGCCCCAGCATTTT.

The CDR3 loop is CASSFGLSASNQPQHF. The DNA for the CDR3 is TGTGCCAGCAGCTTCGGGTTGAGTGCGAGCAATCAGCCCCAGCATTTT. V usage is TRBV5-5 and J usage is TRBJ1-5; D ambiguous. In germline, CDR1 is SGHKS, CDR2 YYEKEE (reference sequence). This CDR3 is 16 amino acids long. Trimming left V 2 bases short and J 1 base short, with 13 bases between.

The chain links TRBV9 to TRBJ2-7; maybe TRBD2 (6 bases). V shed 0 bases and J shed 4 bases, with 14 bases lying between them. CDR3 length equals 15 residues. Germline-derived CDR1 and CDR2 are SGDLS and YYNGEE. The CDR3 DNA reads TGTGCCAGCAGCGTAGGGGGTCAGGGAGGATACGAGCAGTACTTC. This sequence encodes CASSVGGQGGYEQYF.

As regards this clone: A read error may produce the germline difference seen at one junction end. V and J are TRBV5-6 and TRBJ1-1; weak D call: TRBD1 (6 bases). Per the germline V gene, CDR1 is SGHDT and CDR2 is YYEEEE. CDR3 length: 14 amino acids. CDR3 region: CASNLGGLNTEAFF. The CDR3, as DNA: TGTGCCAGCAACTTGGGGGGGCTGAACACTGAAGCTTTCTTT.

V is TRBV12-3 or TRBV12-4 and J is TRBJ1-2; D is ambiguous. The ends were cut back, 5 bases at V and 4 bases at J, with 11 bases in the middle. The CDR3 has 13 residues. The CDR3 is CASSRTPGYGYTF. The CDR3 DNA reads TGTGCCAGCAGTCGGACTCCCGGCTATGGCTACACCTTC.

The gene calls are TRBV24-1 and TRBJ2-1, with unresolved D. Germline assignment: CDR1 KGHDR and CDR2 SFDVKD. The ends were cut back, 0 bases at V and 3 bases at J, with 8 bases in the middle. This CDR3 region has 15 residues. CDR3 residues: CATSDLTRSYNEQFF. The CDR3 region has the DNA TGTGCCACCAGTGATTTGACTCGGAGCTACAATGAGCAGTTCTTC.

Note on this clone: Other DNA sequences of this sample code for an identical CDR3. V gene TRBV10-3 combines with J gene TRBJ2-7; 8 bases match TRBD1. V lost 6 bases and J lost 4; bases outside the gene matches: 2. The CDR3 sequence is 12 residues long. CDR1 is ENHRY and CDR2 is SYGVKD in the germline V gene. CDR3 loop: CAISGQGYEQYF. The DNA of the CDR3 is TGTGCCATCAGCGGACAGGGATACGAGCAGTACTTC.

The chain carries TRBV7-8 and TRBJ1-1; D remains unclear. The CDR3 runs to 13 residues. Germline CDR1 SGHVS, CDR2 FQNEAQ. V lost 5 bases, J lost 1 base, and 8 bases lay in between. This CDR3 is CASSMLRNTEAFF. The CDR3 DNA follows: TGTGCCAGCAGCATGTTGCGGAACACTGAAGCTTTCTTT.

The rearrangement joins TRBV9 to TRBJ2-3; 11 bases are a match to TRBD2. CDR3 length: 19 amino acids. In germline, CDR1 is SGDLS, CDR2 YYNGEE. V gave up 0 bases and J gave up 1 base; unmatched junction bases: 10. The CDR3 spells CASSVAPGSGGARTDTQYF. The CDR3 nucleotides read TGTGCCAGCAGCGTAGCTCCGGGTAGCGGGGGGGCCCGCACAGATACGCAGTATTTT.

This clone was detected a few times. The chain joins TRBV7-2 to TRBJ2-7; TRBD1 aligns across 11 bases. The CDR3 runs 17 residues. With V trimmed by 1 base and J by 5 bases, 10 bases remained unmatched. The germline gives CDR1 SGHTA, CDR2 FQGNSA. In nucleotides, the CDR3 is TGTGCCAGCAGCTTAGTTGGACAGGGGGCCCAGAGGGACGAGCAGTACTTC. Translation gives CASSLVGQGAQRDEQYF.

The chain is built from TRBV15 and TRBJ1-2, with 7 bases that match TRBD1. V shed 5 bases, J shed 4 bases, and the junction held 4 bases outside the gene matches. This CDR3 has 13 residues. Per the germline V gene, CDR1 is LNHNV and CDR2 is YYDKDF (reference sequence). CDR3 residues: CATSPDRAYGYTF. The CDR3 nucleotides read TGTGCCACCAGCCCCGACAGGGCCTATGGCTACACCTTC. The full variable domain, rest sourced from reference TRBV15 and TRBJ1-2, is DAMVIQNPRYQVTQFGKPVTLSCSQTLNHNVMYWYQQKSSQAPKLLFHYYDKDFNNEADTPDNFQSRRPNTSFCFLDIRSPGLGDTAMYLCATSPDRAYGYTFGSGTRLTVV.

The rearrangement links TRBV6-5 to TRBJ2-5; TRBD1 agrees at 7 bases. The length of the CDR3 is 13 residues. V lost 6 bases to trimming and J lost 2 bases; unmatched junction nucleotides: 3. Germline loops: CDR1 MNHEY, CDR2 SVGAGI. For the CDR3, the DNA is TGTGCCAGCAGGAGGGGGCTTCAAGAGACCCAGTACTTC. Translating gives CASRRGLQETQYF.

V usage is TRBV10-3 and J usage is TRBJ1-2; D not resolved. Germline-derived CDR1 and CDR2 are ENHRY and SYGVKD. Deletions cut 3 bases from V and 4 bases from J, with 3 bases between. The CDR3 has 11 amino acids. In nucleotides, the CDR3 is TGTGCCATCAGTGACCTCTATGGCTACACCTTC. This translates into CAISDLYGYTF.

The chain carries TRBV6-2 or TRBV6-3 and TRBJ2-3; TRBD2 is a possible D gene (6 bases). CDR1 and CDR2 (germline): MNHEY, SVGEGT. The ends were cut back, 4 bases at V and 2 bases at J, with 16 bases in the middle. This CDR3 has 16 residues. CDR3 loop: CASSSGTYHFTDTQYF. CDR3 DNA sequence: TGTGCCAGCAGTTCGGGGACTTACCATTTCACAGATACGCAGTATTTT.